The present TCR beta chain was sequenced within a study of cytomegalovirus exposure and HLA in healthy donors (dated by TCRdb to the late 2010s). Concerning the study at large: An earlier analysis of approximately 640 of the donors reported 276 Gb of sequence data and 117 million unique TCR beta sequences from 150 million to 200 million T cells. The genetic ancestry cluster associated with self-reported Caucasian donors included about 84% of the roughly 380 genotyped donors. Both class I and class II loci were covered by HLA typing, at four-digit resolution. Typing coverage varied by locus: about 620-630 donors for A, B, C, DRB1 and DQB1; more than 500 for DQA1; about 600 for DPA1; 450 to 480 for DPB1. Every discovery cohort repertoire had been produced on one sequencing platform. A few DR-DQ haplotypes were treated as single units for association and clustering because of strong linkage in the cohort. A later genetic analysis took genome-wide SNP genotypes for about three fifths of the roughly 670 donors and used that subset as a discovery cohort. The T cell repertoires of roughly 660 subjects were profiled by immunosequencing and related to cytomegalovirus serostatus. The study aimed to test whether signatures of past pathogen exposure could be identified by cataloging public T cell receptors. Alongside the repertoire data, information on donor age, sex, ethnicity and CMV serostatus was compiled. To study patterns of TCR occurrence, a later analysis re-analyzed previously published TCR beta repertoires from 500 to 850 donors and added high-resolution HLA genotyping. To predict cytomegalovirus infection status, the study brought together high-throughput TCR immunosequencing, statistical association of individual TCRs with disease status, and machine learning. Among roughly 400 genotyped donors of the cohort, an average of around 220,000 unique TCR beta nucleotide sequences was sequenced per donor, of which about 19% were non-productive. An earlier analysis of fewer than 750 of the donors used high-throughput TCR beta sequencing to judge whether each TCR beta V gene segment behaved as functional or pseudogenic. Around 300 gigabases of sequencing data and tens of millions of unique TCR sequences were included in an early release covering around 650 HLA-typed donors. Rather than drawing on any new phenotypic data, the later analysis identified candidate immune exposures from TCR beta sequences and the way those sequences occurred across donors. Along with the roughly 610-subject first cohort, a separate validation cohort of about 110 different subjects was used.

Overall study results and their limits: The presence/absence analyses assumed that sequencing depth was roughly uniform across donors, and that assumption may not be true. In a later analysis, HLA-associated TCR beta chains showed more clonal expansion and lower generation probabilities than non-associated chains that were equally common. Only TCR beta chains were sequenced in this cohort, and the absence of alpha or paired-chain data limited detectable features. Because counts were too low, roughly 16 rarely observed V segments, including chromosome 9 orphons, were left out of the earlier analysis of 587 of the donors. Most TCR sequences were observed very rarely across donors, whereas some public TCRs were present in many individuals. Because some donors lacked HLA typing at each locus, the association tests relied only on the typed subset. The sequencing pipeline was judged likely to have produced a cluster of highly shared sequence variants as a technical artifact. When HLA alleles, especially DR and DQ, strongly co-occurred, attributing TCR associations to individual alleles was difficult. In the study, approximately 150 TCR beta chains were listed as associated with cytomegalovirus. A further reported finding was that TCR beta sequences accurately predicted the HLA-A and HLA-B alleles for most subjects in the first cohort. The authors suggested that the approach could potentially be generalized to other disease states and immunological phenotypes. An earlier analysis of some 560 of the donors showed that most TCR beta V segments appeared in productive rearrangements either about 87% or about 30% of the time, which broadly matched IMGT annotations. In a later genetic analysis, a missense DCLRE1C variant was associated with V-gene and J-gene trimming of TCR beta chains, and the association was replicated in an independent cohort. In vitro tests confirmed that three of the cytomegalovirus-associated TCR beta chains recognize cytomegalovirus antigens. According to a later analysis, most CMV-associated TCR beta chains appeared to be HLA-restricted, and the HLA associations seemed to be driven largely by CMV exposure. Several of the top co-occurrence clusters appeared to be linked to parvovirus B19, influenza, CMV and Epstein-Barr virus, according to a later analysis. The 87-base-pair reads could not distinguish some IMGT-functional V segments, including TRBV6-2 and TRBV6-3, so those segments were excluded. In a later genetic analysis, fewer N-insertions in productive TCRs were reported among donors in an Asian-associated ancestry cluster than the roughly 700-donor mean. Immune exposure information for the cohort was limited to CMV serostatus. Specific HLA alleles were associated with over 15,000 TCR beta sequences at a false discovery rate of 0.05 in a later analysis. Cytomegalovirus status was reported to be diagnosed by the classifier with high specificity and sensitivity in both the original and validation cohorts. Correlated functional status among segregating V segments might reflect linkage disequilibrium, but an unknown experimental factor could not be ruled out. In a later analysis, the rate of TCR association differed among HLA loci, with DRB1 alleles having the most associated TCRs and HLA-C alleles having the fewest.

Of note for this clone: There is no known antigen for this receptor. Base qualities are missing; no much larger clone stands one base away.

The cohort was made up of approximately 670 healthy bone marrow donors. At the time of sampling, all cohort members were nominally healthy, though unrecorded immune exposures were likely present. The donor was CMV seronegative and was included in the group of around 320 seronegative cohort members. Each donor provided a peripheral blood sample, and peripheral blood mononuclear cells were used for TCR beta sequencing. Genomic DNA was extracted from the blood cell samples with the Qiagen DNeasy Blood Extraction Kit. Library preparation employed the immunoSEQ multiplex PCR assay. For the multiplex PCR, a mixture combining 60 forward primers for TCR Vbeta segments and 13 reverse primers for TCR Jbeta segments was used. Amplification of the CDR3 region of rearranged TCR beta genes was performed with a multiplex PCR assay on genomic DNA. The Illumina HiSeq System was used to sequence the amplified TCR beta libraries as 87-base-pair reads. Concerning the study's data processing: Across the roughly 700 repertoires, a later analysis counted 80 million or so unique TCR beta chains, 9 million to 14 million of which were shared by at least two donors. To remove PCR and sequencing errors, raw reads were error-corrected and collapsed into unique sequences using a nearest-neighbor algorithm that merged closely related sequences. V, D and J gene segments were assigned by aligning CDR3 sequences to IMGT reference sequences. For a sequence to be retained, at least a six-nucleotide match to both a V gene segment and a J gene segment was required. A rearrangement was called productive if the CDR3 had no stop codons and remained in frame with V and J, and every other rearrangement was called non-productive. CDR3 was defined by IMGT convention, running from the second conserved V-encoded cysteine to the conserved J-encoded phenylalanine. The earlier analysis of 500 to 600 of the donors excluded sequences that lacked an unambiguous match to a single V gene segment. An earlier analysis of fewer than 650 of the donors classified V segments as functional when productive rearrangements were above 56.7% and as segregating when the standard deviation between donors was above 5%. To diagnose cytomegalovirus status from the catalog of TCR beta chain sequences, a statistical classification framework was built. V and J gene assignment, in a later analysis, came from comparing TCR nucleotide sequences with IMGT/GENE-DB human TR gene sequences. The TCRdist pipeline was used in a later analysis to assign CDR3 sequences and most-parsimonious VDJ recombination scenarios. In a later analysis, each TCR beta chain was defined by its CDR3 amino acid sequence together with its V-gene family, and reads without a unique V-gene family were excluded. In a later analysis, nearly 600 highly shared, low-generation-probability nucleotide sequences were removed to address suspected cross-contamination and a sequencing artifact. In a later analysis, a clonal expansion index was calculated for each public chain from normalized within-repertoire ranks of inferred template counts. A later analysis computed generation probabilities with a VDJ recombination model fitted to out-of-frame rearrangements, and checked the results against IGoR. In a later analysis, hypergeometric tests were used to score TCR-TCR, TCR-HLA and TCR-CMV co-occurrence, with a repertoire-size bias correction applied to TCR pairs. A later analysis estimated false discovery rates by permuting HLA or CMV assignments 20 times. In a later analysis, co-occurring TCRs were grouped with DBSCAN, and TCRdist sequence similarity was added when clustering was performed within HLA-allele-positive subsets. Repertoires with fewer than 30,000 or more than 120,000 public chains were left out of co-occurrence clustering, as were four to six repertoires with anomalous nucleotide sharing. TCRdb stores this immuneACCESS table with in-frame sequences only. Part of the clones is absent; in the studies checked, under half of the shortfall reflects unresolved V genes, and no reason is known for the rest. V and J calls and clone size follow that table, whereas D and trimming were derived from the DNA. This sample is represented by just under 80,000 clones; nearly 80% of them were singletons. 3.5% to 5.5% of the sample lies in the top ten.

The germline V gene (reference sequence) provides CDR1 SEHNR and CDR2 FQNEAQ. From the cysteine up to the phenylalanine, the CDR3 has a length of 16 residues. The sequence is cut down to CDR3 DNA, 48 bases in frame from base 1. Relative to germline, V is missing 0 bases and J is missing 5 bases, with 5 bases of the junction outside any gene match. The sequence derives from a man aged 35-49 years in good health and CMV-seronegative. The sequence links TRBV7-9 to TRBJ2-5; 11 middle bases align to TRBD2. The sequencing input was PBMCs. Read as DNA, the sequence is TGTGCCAGCAGCTTAGCGGCTAGCGGGAGGTTGGAGACCCAGTACTTC. This is translated as CASSLAASGRLETQYF.